What follows are 25 T cell receptor beta chains derived from one specimen sequenced in a study of neurological immune-mediated disorders. TCRdb itself ran the 5' RACE reads through MiXCR, one entry per CDR3 protein. The table records over 90,000 distinct CDR3 sequences, under 14% of them present only once. Time point here: longitudinal time-point 3. Sequencing used PBMCs. The receptors were sampled from a female donor with HTLV-1-associated myelopathy (HAM/TSP).

Ten or more counts support this clonotype. V usage is TRBV5-1 and J usage is TRBJ1-1, with TRBD1 identical over 8 bases. The CDR3 runs to 14 residues. V lost 4 bases and J lost 3; bases outside the gene matches: 5. CDR1 is SGHRS, CDR2 YFSETQ, per germline. The CDR3 loop reads CASSVQGAHTEAFF. DNA of the CDR3: TGCGCCAGCAGCGTCCAGGGGGCGCACACTGAAGCTTTCTTT.

This clonotype appeared many times. The CDR3 is CASSGQIQETQYF. The DNA of the CDR3 is TGTGCCAGCAGTGGACAAATCCAAGAGACCCAGTACTTC. The chain recombines TRBV12-3 or TRBV12-4 with TRBJ2-5; D perhaps matches TRBD1 (5 bases). The CDR3 contains 13 residues. With 5 bases removed from V and 1 base from J, the gap between germline ends came to 8 bases.

This clonotype came up many times. The CDR3 protein is CASSREGNTEAFF. The DNA for the CDR3 is TGCGCCAGCAGCCGAGAAGGGAACACTGAAGCTTTCTTT. V gene TRBV4-1 combines with J gene TRBJ1-1; no reliable D call. This CDR3 is built from 13 residues. V was trimmed by 4 bases and J by 1 base, leaving 7 bases between them. Germline CDR1 reads MGHRA; CDR2 reads YSYEKL.

This clonotype was picked up many times. The rearrangement links TRBV6-6 to TRBJ2-6; 9 positions agree with TRBD1. From germline, CDR1 is MNHNY and CDR2 SVGAGI (reference sequence). The CDR3 is made up of 18 amino acids. J lost 2 bases, V lost 6 bases, and 11 bases had no gene match. CDR3 bases: TGTGCCAGCAGGGTCCCGGGACAGGGCACCGCTGGGGCCAACGTCCTGACTTTC. As protein: CASRVPGQGTAGANVLTF.

This clonotype was detected ten times or more. The rearrangement uses TRBV6-6 and TRBJ2-1, with 7 bases aligning to TRBD1. CDR1 and CDR2 (germline): MNHNY, SVGAGI (reference sequence). The V segment lost 6 bases and the J segment 10 bases; nucleotides outside the gene matches: 12. The CDR3 covers 14 residues. The CDR3 nucleotides are TGTGCCAGCAGCCAACAAACAGGGGTTGGGGAGCAGTTCTTC. It translates to CASSQQTGVGEQFF.

The V call is TRBV5-5, the J call TRBJ2-5; the match to TRBD1 covers 9 bases. Unmatched junction bases numbered 5, after V lost 1 base and J lost 4 bases. The CDR3 runs to 15 residues. The germline gives CDR1 SGHKS, CDR2 YYEKEE (reference sequence). For the CDR3, the DNA is TGTGCCAGCAGCTTGATGGAGACAGGGGGAGAGACCCAGTACTTC. Amino acid sequence: CASSLMETGGETQYF.

A remark on this clonotype: This clone may be a read error of a much larger clone one base away. This chain links TRBV5-1 with TRBJ2-2; TRBD2 aligns across 9 bases. Trimming removed 5 bases from V and 5 bases from J; junction bases left unmatched: 10. Looked up from germline, CDR1 is SGHRS and CDR2 is YFSETQ. The CDR3 loop spans 16 amino acids. The CDR3 DNA follows: TGCGCCAGCAGAGCCGGGACTAGCTGGGCTACCGGGGAGCTGTTTTTT. This encodes CASRAGTSWATGELFF.

The J gene is TRBJ2-3, the V gene TRBV19; possible D gene TRBD1, 5 bases. The CDR3 sequence is 14 residues long. V was clipped by 3 bases and J by 2 bases, with 9 bases between them. CDR1 is LNHDA, CDR2 SQIVND, per germline (reference sequence). The CDR3 bases are TGTGCCAGTAGTATTAGGGGATCCACAGATACGCAGTATTTT. Protein product: CASSIRGSTDTQYF.

This clonotype was seen at least ten times. This chain joins TRBV20-1 and TRBJ1-5; 7 bases are shared with TRBD1. The trim removed 2 bases at V and 4 bases at J, leaving 5 bases unmatched. CDR1 and CDR2 from the germline V gene are DFQATT and SNEGSKA (reference sequence). CDR3 length: 14 residues. The CDR3 DNA reads TGCAGTGCTAGATCTACAGGGGTTAATCAGCCCCAGCATTTT. Encoded protein: CSARSTGVNQPQHF.

In this sample, this clonotype turned up many times. The CDR3 DNA follows: TGTGCCAGCAGTACTCCCGGGGGCTACGAGCAGTACTTC. Amino acids: CASSTPGGYEQYF. V and J are TRBV6-2 or TRBV6-3 and TRBJ2-7; the D gene is possibly TRBD2 (6 bases). Germline assignment: CDR1 MNHEY and CDR2 SVGEGT. This CDR3 comprises 13 residues. Between the trimmed V and J ends, which lost 5 bases and 3 bases, there was a span of 11 bases.

This clonotype was counted many times. The rearrangement links TRBV20-1 to TRBJ1-1; a weak D match, TRBD1 (6 bases). Trimming cost V 3 bases and J 4 bases, with 9 bases left between them. Germline assignment: CDR1 DFQATT and CDR2 SNEGSKA (reference sequence). This CDR3 region has 12 residues. CDR3 sequence reads: CSASRQATEAFF. In nucleotides, the CDR3 is TGCAGTGCTAGTAGACAGGCCACTGAAGCTTTCTTT.

The table lists this clonotype with many counts. The chain has TRBV11-2 and TRBJ2-2, with 13 bases aligning to TRBD2. CDR3 length: 17 residues. Looked up from germline, CDR1 is SGHAT and CDR2 is FQNNGV. Losses at the gene ends were 6 bases for V and 5 bases for J; bases not matched to a gene: 9. The CDR3 here is CASRTRLAGGRTGELFF. The CDR3 DNA reads as TGTGCCAGCAGAACGCGACTAGCGGGGGGTCGGACCGGGGAGCTGTTTTTT.

This clonotype appeared many times. The chain recombines TRBV5-1 with TRBJ2-7, with D possibly called TRBD1 or TRBD2 (6 bases each). Per germline, CDR1 SGHRS and CDR2 YFSETQ. CDR3 size: 15 residues. The ends were cut back, 4 bases at V and 2 bases at J, with 16 bases in the middle. The CDR3 DNA follows: TGCGCCAGCAGCCGCGGGACAAATAACGCCTACGAGCAGTACTTC. This codes for CASSRGTNNAYEQYF.

This clonotype was seen ten or more times. The rearrangement uses TRBV28 and TRBJ2-1, with unresolved D. V was shortened by 5 bases and J by 0 bases, with 14 bases between the two germline ends. Germline V CDR1 and CDR2: MDHEN, SYDVKM. The CDR3 spans 16 residues. In DNA, the CDR3 is TGTGCCAGCAGTCCCCAGTTTCTCCGCTCCTACAATGAGCAGTTCTTC. Encoded protein: CASSPQFLRSYNEQFF.

This chain joins TRBV7-8 and TRBJ2-6; 8 positions agree with TRBD1. From germline, CDR1 is SGHVS and CDR2 FQNEAQ. J was trimmed by 0 bases and V by 4 bases; bases with no gene match: 8. This CDR3 is 18 amino acids long. CDR3 DNA sequence: TGTGCCAGCAGCTCCCGCGGGACAGGATCCTCTGGGGCCAACGTCCTGACTTTC. Its protein is CASSSRGTGSSGANVLTF.

This clonotype was seen many times. This chain joins TRBV5-1 and TRBJ1-2, with 12 nucleotides matching TRBD1. Germline CDR1 SGHRS, CDR2 YFSETQ. With V trimmed by 4 bases and J by 7 bases, 5 bases remained unmatched. This CDR3 is built from 14 residues. The CDR3 region is CASSEGQGALGYTF. In DNA, the CDR3 is TGCGCCAGCAGCGAGGGACAGGGGGCGCTTGGCTACACCTTC.

This clonotype was recorded at least ten times. V and J are TRBV10-3 and TRBJ2-1, with TRBD2 matching 10 bases. V trimming: 8 bases; J trimming: 9 bases; junction bases outside the gene matches: 7. CDR1 is ENHRY, CDR2 SYGVKD, per germline. The CDR3 runs 13 residues. The CDR3 DNA reads as TGTGCCATCGGCAGACTAGCGGGTTTTGAGCAGTTCTTC. Its translation: CAIGRLAGFEQFF.

This clonotype was counted only a few times. This chain joins TRBV28 and TRBJ2-4; D is possibly TRBD2 (6 bases). This CDR3 is 15 amino acids long. Germline CDR1 is MDHEN and CDR2 is SYDVKM. Trimming pared 2 bases from V and 2 bases from J, leaving 10 bases between. The chain's CDR3 is CASSLRGYSKNIQYF. The DNA of the CDR3 is TGTGCCAGCAGTTTACGGGGGTACTCCAAAAACATTCAGTACTTC.

This clonotype was counted ten times or more. The gene calls are TRBV4-1 and TRBJ2-3; 7 bases fit TRBD2. Trimming at V came to 2 bases and at J to 5 bases, leaving 10 bases not matched to a gene. Germline values: CDR1 MGHRA, CDR2 YSYEKL. The CDR3 is made up of 16 amino acids. Here the CDR3 reads CASSQPPSGERDTQYF. In DNA, the CDR3 is TGCGCCAGCAGCCAACCCCCGAGCGGGGAGAGAGATACGCAGTATTTT.

This clonotype has a count of ten or more. V usage is TRBV11-2 and J usage is TRBJ2-1; 7 bases are a match to TRBD2. V lost 6 bases to trimming and J lost 3 bases; unmatched junction nucleotides: 8. Germline V CDR1 and CDR2: SGHAT, FQNNGV. CDR3 length: 15 amino acids. The CDR3 DNA reads as TGTGCCAGCAGACACGGGACTAAGCGCTACAATGAGCAGTTCTTC. Protein: CASRHGTKRYNEQFF.

This clonotype was picked up many times. The J gene is TRBJ2-7, the V gene TRBV20-1, with D hard to call. This CDR3 is 14 amino acids long. Germline-derived CDR1 and CDR2 are DFQATT and SNEGSKA (reference sequence). The ends were cut back, 5 bases at V and 3 bases at J, with 17 bases in the middle. Here the CDR3 reads CSAFGVVSGYEQYF. DNA for the CDR3: TGCAGTGCTTTCGGAGTCGTCTCGGGCTACGAGCAGTACTTC.

This clonotype has a count of ten or more. The CDR3 sequence is CASSLTGQGAFDEQYF. CDR3 DNA sequence: TGTGCCAGCAGTTTAACCGGACAGGGGGCTTTCGACGAGCAGTACTTC. The genes are TRBV28 and TRBJ2-7; 11 nucleotides line up with TRBD1. Germline values: CDR1 MDHEN, CDR2 SYDVKM. V lost 2 bases and J lost 5; bases outside the gene matches: 8. This CDR3 region has 16 residues.

This clonotype was recorded many times. V and J are TRBV12-3 or TRBV12-4 and TRBJ1-1, with 7 bases that match TRBD1. V lost 3 bases, J lost 1 base, and 2 bases stayed unmatched. The CDR3 contains 14 residues. Here the CDR3 DNA reads TGTGCCAGCAGTTTGGGACAGCCGAACACTGAAGCTTTCTTT. Translation: CASSLGQPNTEAFF.

This clonotype was counted ten times or more. The chain uses TRBV27 and TRBJ2-2; D gene uncertain. The germline V gene has CDR1 MNHEY and CDR2 SMNVEV (reference sequence). V was cut by 1 base and J by 6 bases, with 21 bases left in between. The CDR3 is made up of 18 amino acids. The CDR3 protein is CASSLFAGVDVGAGELFF. CDR3 in DNA: TGTGCCAGCAGTTTATTCGCAGGAGTCGACGTTGGGGCCGGGGAGCTGTTTTTT.

This clonotype came up many times. The V gene is TRBV5-1, the J gene TRBJ1-4, with 10 positions matching TRBD1. Germline-derived CDR1 and CDR2 are SGHRS and YFSETQ. The CDR3 runs to 13 residues. Trimming cost V 4 bases and J 7 bases; bases outside gene matches: 1. In nucleotides, the CDR3 is TGCGCCAGCAGCAGGACAGGGGGTGAAAAACTGTTTTTT. Amino acid sequence: CASSRTGGEKLFF.